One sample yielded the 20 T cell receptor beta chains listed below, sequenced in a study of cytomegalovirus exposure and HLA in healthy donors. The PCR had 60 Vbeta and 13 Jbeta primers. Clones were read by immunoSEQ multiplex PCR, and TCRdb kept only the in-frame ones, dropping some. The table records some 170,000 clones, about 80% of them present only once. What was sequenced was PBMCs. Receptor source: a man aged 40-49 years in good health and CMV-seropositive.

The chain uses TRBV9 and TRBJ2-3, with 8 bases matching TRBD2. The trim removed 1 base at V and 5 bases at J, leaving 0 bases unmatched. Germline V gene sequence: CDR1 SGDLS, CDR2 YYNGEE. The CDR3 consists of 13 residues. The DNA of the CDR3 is TGTGCCAGCAGCGTAAGCGGGGGAGATACGCAGTATTTT. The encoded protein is CASSVSGGDTQYF.

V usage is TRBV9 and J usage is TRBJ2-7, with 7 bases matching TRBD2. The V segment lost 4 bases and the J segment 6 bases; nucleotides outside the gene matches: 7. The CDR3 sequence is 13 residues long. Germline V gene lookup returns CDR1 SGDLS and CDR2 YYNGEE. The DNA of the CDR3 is TGTGCCAGCAGCCGCGCGGGAGTCCTCGAGCAGTACTTC. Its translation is CASSRAGVLEQYF.

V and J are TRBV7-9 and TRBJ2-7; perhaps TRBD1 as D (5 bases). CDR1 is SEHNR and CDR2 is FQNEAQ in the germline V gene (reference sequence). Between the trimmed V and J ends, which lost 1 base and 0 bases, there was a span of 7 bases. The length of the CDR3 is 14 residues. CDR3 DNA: TGTGCCAGCAGCTTAGGGACACGCTCCTACGAGCAGTACTTC. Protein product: CASSLGTRSYEQYF.

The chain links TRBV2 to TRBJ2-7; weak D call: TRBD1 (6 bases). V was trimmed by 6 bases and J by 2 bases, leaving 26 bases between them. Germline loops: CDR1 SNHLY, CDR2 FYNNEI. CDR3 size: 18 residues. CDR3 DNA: TGTGCCAGCAGGACACCGCAGGGGTCAGACTACTTAGCCTACGAGCAGTACTTC. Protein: CASRTPQGSDYLAYEQYF.

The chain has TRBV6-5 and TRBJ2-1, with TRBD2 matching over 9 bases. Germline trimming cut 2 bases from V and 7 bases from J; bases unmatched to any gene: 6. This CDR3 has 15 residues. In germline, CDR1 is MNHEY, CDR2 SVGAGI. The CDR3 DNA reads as TGTGCCAGCAGTTACGGGATAGCGGGAGTTAATGAGCAGTTCTTC. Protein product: CASSYGIAGVNEQFF.

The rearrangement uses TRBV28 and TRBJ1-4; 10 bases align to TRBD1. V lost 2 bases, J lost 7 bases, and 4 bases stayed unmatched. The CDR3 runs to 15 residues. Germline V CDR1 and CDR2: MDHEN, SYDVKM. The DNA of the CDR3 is TGTGCCAGCAGTTTAGGGGACAGGGGCCCTGAAAAACTGTTTTTT. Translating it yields CASSLGDRGPEKLFF.

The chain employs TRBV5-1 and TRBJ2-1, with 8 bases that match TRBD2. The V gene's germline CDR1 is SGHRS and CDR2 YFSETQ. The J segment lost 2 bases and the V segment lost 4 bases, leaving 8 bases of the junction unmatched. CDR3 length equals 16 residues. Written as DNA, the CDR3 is TGCGCCAGCAGCACTTTAGCGGGACTAACCTACAATGAGCAGTTCTTC. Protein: CASSTLAGLTYNEQFF.

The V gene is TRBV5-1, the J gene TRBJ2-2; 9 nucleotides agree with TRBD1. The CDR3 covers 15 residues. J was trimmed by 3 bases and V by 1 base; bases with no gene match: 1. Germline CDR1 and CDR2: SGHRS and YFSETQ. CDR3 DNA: TGCGCCAGCAGCTTGCGGACAGGGGACACCGGGGAGCTGTTTTTT. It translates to CASSLRTGDTGELFF.

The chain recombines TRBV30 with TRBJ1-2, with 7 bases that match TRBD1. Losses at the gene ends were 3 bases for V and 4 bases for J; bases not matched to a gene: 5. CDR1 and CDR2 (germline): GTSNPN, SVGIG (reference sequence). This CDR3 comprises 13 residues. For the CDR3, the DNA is TGTGCCTGGAGACTCACAGGGGCCTATGGCTACACCTTC. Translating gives CAWRLTGAYGYTF.

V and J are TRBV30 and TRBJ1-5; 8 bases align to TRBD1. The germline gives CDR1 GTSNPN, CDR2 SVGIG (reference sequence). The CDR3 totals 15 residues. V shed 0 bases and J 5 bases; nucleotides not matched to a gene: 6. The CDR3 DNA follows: TGTGCCTGGAGTGTAGGTACAGGGGGTTATCAGCCCCAGCATTTT. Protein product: CAWSVGTGGYQPQHF.

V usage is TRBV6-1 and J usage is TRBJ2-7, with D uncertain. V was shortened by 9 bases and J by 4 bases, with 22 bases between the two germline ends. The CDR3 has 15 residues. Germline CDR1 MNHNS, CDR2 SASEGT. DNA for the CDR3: TGTGCCAGTTGTTTCAAGCAGAAGGCGGCATACGAGCAGTACTTC. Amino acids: CASCFKQKAAYEQYF.

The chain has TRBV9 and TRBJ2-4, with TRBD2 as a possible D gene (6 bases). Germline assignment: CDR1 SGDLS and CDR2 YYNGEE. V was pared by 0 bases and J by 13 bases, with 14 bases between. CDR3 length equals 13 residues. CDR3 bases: TGTGCCAGCAGCGTAGAGAGTAGCGGAGTACAGTACTTC. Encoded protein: CASSVESSGVQYF.

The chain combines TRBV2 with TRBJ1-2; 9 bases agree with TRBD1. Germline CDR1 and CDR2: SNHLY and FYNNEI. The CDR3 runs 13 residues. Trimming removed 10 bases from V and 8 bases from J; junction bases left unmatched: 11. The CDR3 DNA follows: TGTGCCACCCGACCGGGACAGGGTAACGGCTACACCTTC. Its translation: CATRPGQGNGYTF.

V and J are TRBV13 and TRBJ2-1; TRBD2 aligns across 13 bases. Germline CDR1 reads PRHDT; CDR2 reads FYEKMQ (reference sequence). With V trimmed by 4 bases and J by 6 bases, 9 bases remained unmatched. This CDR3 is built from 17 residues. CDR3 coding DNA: TGTGCCAGCAGCTCCGGGACTAGCGGGATGTACCCCAATGAGCAGTTCTTC. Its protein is CASSSGTSGMYPNEQFF.

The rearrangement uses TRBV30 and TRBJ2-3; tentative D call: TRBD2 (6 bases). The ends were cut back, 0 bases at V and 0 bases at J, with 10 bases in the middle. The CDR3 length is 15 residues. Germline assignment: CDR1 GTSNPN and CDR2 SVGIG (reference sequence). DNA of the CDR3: TGTGCCTGGAGTGTCGGTAGCGGTAGCACAGATACGCAGTATTTT. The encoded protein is CAWSVGSGSTDTQYF.

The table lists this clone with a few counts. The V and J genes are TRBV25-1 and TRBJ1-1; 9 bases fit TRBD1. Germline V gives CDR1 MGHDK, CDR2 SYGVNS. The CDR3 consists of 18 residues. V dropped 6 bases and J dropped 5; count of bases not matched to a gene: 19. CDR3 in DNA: TGTGCCAGCAGGATCAGGGCGGGGACAGGGACTACAGGAACTGAAGCTTTCTTT. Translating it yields CASRIRAGTGTTGTEAFF.

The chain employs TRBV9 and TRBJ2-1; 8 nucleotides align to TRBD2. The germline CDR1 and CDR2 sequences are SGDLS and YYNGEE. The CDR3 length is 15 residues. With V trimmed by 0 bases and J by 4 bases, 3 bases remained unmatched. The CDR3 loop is CASSVGLAGYNEQFF. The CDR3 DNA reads TGTGCCAGCAGCGTAGGGCTAGCGGGTTACAATGAGCAGTTCTTC.

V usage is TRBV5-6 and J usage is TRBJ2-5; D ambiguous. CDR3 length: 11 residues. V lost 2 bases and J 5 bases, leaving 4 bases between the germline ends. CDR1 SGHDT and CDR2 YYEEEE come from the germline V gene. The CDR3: CASSFRETQYF. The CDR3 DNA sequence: TGTGCCAGCAGCTTCCGTGAGACCCAGTACTTC.

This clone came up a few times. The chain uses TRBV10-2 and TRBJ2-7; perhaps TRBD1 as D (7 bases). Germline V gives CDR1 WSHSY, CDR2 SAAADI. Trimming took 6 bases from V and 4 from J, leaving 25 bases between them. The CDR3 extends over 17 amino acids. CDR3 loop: CASRGQQTRARKYEQYF. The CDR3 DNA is TGCGCCAGCAGGGGACAGCAGACTAGAGCCAGGAAATACGAGCAGTACTTC.

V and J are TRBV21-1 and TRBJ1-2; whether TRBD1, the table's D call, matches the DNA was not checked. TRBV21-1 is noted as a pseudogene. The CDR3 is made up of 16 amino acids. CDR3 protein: CASSNLLGGQTMGYTF. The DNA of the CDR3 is TGTGCCAGCAGCAACCTACTAGGGGGACAGACCATGGGCTACACCTTC.